The 24 T cell receptor beta chains listed next were all sequenced from one sample in a study of chemoradiotherapy in HPV16-positive cancers. The data were produced by immunoSEQ multiplex PCR, yet TCRdb's version contains in-frame clones alone and is incomplete. Of roughly 70,000 clones detected, about nine tenths appear once; the ten largest clones hold under 4.5%. Specimen: blood, collected from a patient who underwent chemoradiotherapy. These receptors were obtained from a human donor with HPV-associated anogenital cancer.

In this sample, this clone turned up once. The rearrangement links TRBV25-1 to TRBJ2-5; 12 nucleotides match TRBD1. Unmatched junction bases numbered 10, after V lost 3 bases and J lost 5 bases. CDR1 and CDR2 (germline): MGHDK, SYGVNS. This CDR3 is 17 amino acids long. CDR3 sequence (DNA): TGTGCCAGCAGTGAGGGGACAGGGGGCGCGGGATCGGAGACCCAGTACTTC. Translated: CASSEGTGGAGSETQYF.

The chain has TRBV7-8 and TRBJ2-7; D perhaps matches TRBD1 (6 bases). V lost 1 base and J lost 4, with 11 bases in between. Germline V gene lookup returns CDR1 SGHVS and CDR2 FQNEAQ. The CDR3 length is 14 residues. The CDR3 reads CASSLGDRGYEQYF. The CDR3 coding sequence is TGTGCCAGCAGCTTAGGGGATAGGGGGTACGAGCAGTACTTC.

The CDR3 sequence: CASSLAGLAHIQYF. The CDR3 DNA reads as TGTGCCAGCAGCTTAGCGGGACTAGCACACATTCAGTACTTC. The genes are TRBV13 and TRBJ2-4; TRBD2 matches at 9 bases. This CDR3 has 14 amino acids. J lost 8 bases, V lost 1 base, and 3 bases had no gene match. CDR1 and CDR2 (germline): PRHDT, FYEKMQ (reference sequence).

The chain employs TRBV19 and TRBJ2-1; maybe TRBD1 (6 bases). CDR1 is LNHDA and CDR2 is SQIVND in the germline V gene (reference sequence). V dropped 7 bases and J dropped 0 bases, with 16 bases sitting between them. The CDR3 consists of 16 residues. CDR3 coding DNA: TGTGCCAGTAACATAGGACAGTACCTCTCCTACAATGAGCAGTTCTTC. It is translated as CASNIGQYLSYNEQFF.

The chain employs TRBV2 and TRBJ1-6, with D unclear. The CDR3 has 17 amino acids. CDR1 SNHLY and CDR2 FYNNEI come from the germline V gene. Trimming took off 3 bases at V and 1 base at J, with 13 bases between the two ends. CDR3: CASSERGRGSYNSPLHF. The DNA of the CDR3 is TGTGCCAGCAGTGAGCGGGGAAGAGGTTCCTATAATTCACCCCTCCACTTT.

With respect to this clone: At one of its ends the junction is not consistent with the germline gene, which may arise from a read error. The V gene is TRBV27, the J gene TRBJ2-4, with D uncertain. This CDR3 has 13 amino acids. Germline loops: CDR1 MNHEY, CDR2 SMNVEV (reference sequence). CDR3 DNA: TGTGCCAGCGGTTTGGCTTCGCCAAACATTCAGTACTTC. The encoded protein is CASGLASPNIQYF.

This clone has just one count. The V and J genes are TRBV14 and TRBJ2-7, with D unclear. Trimming cost V 2 bases and J 1 base, with 9 bases left between them. The V gene's germline CDR1 is SGHDN and CDR2 FVKESK. The CDR3 extends over 14 amino acids. This CDR3 is CASSQYGRSYEQYF. CDR3 in DNA: TGTGCCAGCAGCCAATATGGCAGGTCCTACGAGCAGTACTTC.

In this sample, this clone turned up once. This CDR3 is CAIGPGGAKTDTQYF. For the CDR3, the DNA is TGTGCCATCGGGCCAGGGGGCGCAAAGACAGATACGCAGTATTTT. J is TRBJ2-3 and V is TRBV19, with TRBD1 identical over 8 bases. Germline-derived CDR1 and CDR2 are LNHDA and SQIVND (reference sequence). The V segment lost 10 bases and the J segment 3 bases; nucleotides outside the gene matches: 12. The CDR3 is 15 residues long. Full variable domain (rest looked up from reference TRBV19 and TRBJ2-3): DGGITQSPKYLFRKEGQNVTLSCEQNLNHDAMYWYRQDPGQGLRLIYYSQIVNDFQKGDIAEGYSVSREKKESFPLTVTSAQKNPTAFYLCAIGPGGAKTDTQYFGPGTRLTVL.

The genes are TRBV15 and TRBJ2-5; 7 bases agree with TRBD1. CDR1 is LNHNV and CDR2 is YYDKDF in the germline V gene (reference sequence). This CDR3 region has 16 residues. J lost 5 bases, V lost 2 bases, and 11 bases had no gene match. The CDR3: CATSRQGVSRQETQYF. The CDR3, as DNA: TGTGCCACCAGCAGACAGGGGGTGAGCCGTCAGGAGACCCAGTACTTC. Variable domain in full (rest from reference TRBV15 and TRBJ2-5): DAMVIQNPRYQVTQFGKPVTLSCSQTLNHNVMYWYQQKSSQAPKLLFHYYDKDFNNEADTPDNFQSRRPNTSFCFLDIRSPGLGDTAMYLCATSRQGVSRQETQYFGPGTRLLVL.

The chain recombines TRBV7-8 with TRBJ1-6; a possible D gene is TRBD1 (6 bases). Germline CDR1 reads SGHVS; CDR2 reads FQNEAQ. V dropped 1 base and J dropped 5 bases, with 12 bases sitting between them. This CDR3 spans 16 amino acids. The CDR3: CASSLVGTSNNSPLHF. The CDR3 DNA reads as TGTGCCAGCAGCTTAGTGGGGACAAGCAATAATTCACCCCTCCACTTT.

This sequence joins TRBV9 and TRBJ1-3; D is ambiguous. In germline, CDR1 is SGDLS, CDR2 YYNGEE. The CDR3 loop spans 16 amino acids. Trimming left V 4 bases short and J 0 bases short, with 14 bases between. The CDR3 sequence is CASSPAPPTSGNTIYF. In nucleotides, the CDR3 is TGTGCCAGCAGCCCCGCTCCGCCGACCTCTGGAAACACCATATATTTT.

The chain couples TRBV30 to TRBJ2-7; 7 bases are a match to TRBD1. The CDR3 spans 13 residues. V lost 3 bases and J lost 6; bases outside the gene matches: 8. CDR1 and CDR2 (germline): GTSNPN, SVGIG (reference sequence). This CDR3 is CAWSLGTVGEQYF. For the CDR3, the DNA is TGTGCCTGGAGCCTTGGGACAGTGGGCGAGCAGTACTTC.

The chain is built from TRBV9 and TRBJ1-1, with D possibly matching TRBD1 (6 bases). Germline values: CDR1 SGDLS, CDR2 YYNGEE. V was cut by 4 bases and J by 6 bases, with 10 bases left in between. CDR3 length: 12 amino acids. This chain's CDR3 is CASSHRDSEAFF. CDR3 DNA sequence: TGTGCCAGCAGCCACAGGGACTCTGAAGCTTTCTTT.

This clone was detected once. The rearrangement uses TRBV28 and TRBJ2-2, with 9 bases aligning to TRBD2. CDR3 length: 16 amino acids. Germline V gene data show CDR1 as MDHEN and CDR2 as SYDVKM. Unmatched junction bases numbered 4, after V lost 2 bases and J lost 3 bases. Here the CDR3 DNA reads TGTGCCAGCAGTTTAGGGCTAGCGGGGTACACCGGGGAGCTGTTTTTT. Protein: CASSLGLAGYTGELFF.

The V and J genes are TRBV28 and TRBJ2-2; 7 nucleotides agree with TRBD2. Losses at the gene ends were 7 bases for V and 2 bases for J; bases not matched to a gene: 4. The CDR3 runs 14 residues. CDR1 is MDHEN and CDR2 is SYDVKM in the germline V gene. The CDR3 spells CASNRLANTGELFF. The CDR3 DNA sequence: TGTGCCAGCAATCGACTAGCTAACACCGGGGAGCTGTTTTTT.

This clone was found a few times. CDR3 nucleotide sequence: TGCAGCGTCCGGGGGGGCTCCAATCAGCCCCAGCATTTT. Amino acid sequence: CSVRGGSNQPQHF. The chain carries TRBV29-1 and TRBJ1-5; weak D call: TRBD1 (6 bases). The germline V gene has CDR1 SQVTM and CDR2 ANQGSEA. Trimming left V 6 bases short and J 3 bases short, with 12 bases between. This CDR3 is built from 13 residues.

The rearrangement links TRBV7-9 to TRBJ2-3, with D perhaps TRBD2 (6 bases). The V gene lost 1 base and the J gene lost 6 bases, with 11 bases spanning the gap. The V gene's germline CDR1 is SEHNR and CDR2 FQNEAQ (reference sequence). The CDR3 is 14 residues long. The CDR3 protein is CASSLVFSGDTQYF. The CDR3, as DNA: TGTGCCAGCAGCTTAGTATTCAGCGGGGATACGCAGTATTTT.

V gene TRBV6-6 combines with J gene TRBJ2-4; 7 bases fit TRBD1. V shed 10 bases and J 3 bases; nucleotides not matched to a gene: 9. Germline CDR1 reads MNHNY; CDR2 reads SVGAGI (reference sequence). This CDR3 comprises 14 residues. CDR3 sequence reads: CATVDRVFKNIQYF. Here the CDR3 DNA reads TGTGCCACGGTAGACAGGGTTTTCAAAAACATTCAGTACTTC.

For the CDR3, the DNA is TGTGCCAGCAGCTTACCAACTAGCGTGGGTGGCAATGAGCAGTTCTTC. It is translated as CASSLPTSVGGNEQFF. J is TRBJ2-1 and V is TRBV11-1, with 7 bases identical to TRBD2. The CDR3 covers 16 residues. CDR1 and CDR2 (germline): SGHAT, FQDESV (reference sequence). V trimming: 2 bases; J trimming: 6 bases; junction bases outside the gene matches: 10.

This sequence joins TRBV4-1 and TRBJ1-6; 7 nucleotides agree with TRBD1. Germline lookup yields CDR1 MGHRA and CDR2 YSYEKL. J lost 10 bases, V lost 0 bases, and 6 bases had no gene match. The CDR3 is 15 amino acids. CDR3 DNA: TGCGCCAGCAGCCAAGATGAGGGGGCCAGGTCACCCCTCCACTTT. Translation gives CASSQDEGARSPLHF.

The chain links TRBV7-6 to TRBJ1-4; D not certain. CDR3 length equals 15 residues. The ends were cut back, 0 bases at V and 4 bases at J, with 9 bases in the middle. The germline V gene has CDR1 SGHVS and CDR2 FNYEAQ. This CDR3 is CASSLAATNNEKLFF. For the CDR3, the DNA is TGTGCCAGCAGCTTAGCAGCCACAAATAATGAAAAACTGTTTTTT.

V usage is TRBV10-2 and J usage is TRBJ2-7, with TRBD2 matching over 10 bases. The CDR3 consists of 16 residues. V lost 3 bases, J lost 4 bases, and 9 bases stayed unmatched. In germline, CDR1 is WSHSY, CDR2 SAAADI. CDR3 loop: CASSDPHASGSYEQYF. CDR3 DNA: TGCGCCAGCAGTGACCCTCACGCTAGCGGGAGTTACGAGCAGTACTTC.

For the CDR3, the DNA is TGTGCCAGCAGTCGGGACAGCACTGAAGCTTTCTTT. It codes for CASSRDSTEAFF. The chain has TRBV28 and TRBJ1-1; 7 bases are a match to TRBD1. The germline V gene encodes CDR1 MDHEN and CDR2 SYDVKM. J gave up 4 bases and V 5 bases, and 1 base lay outside the gene matches. The CDR3 is 12 amino acids.

The gene calls are TRBV4-1 and TRBJ2-5; 8 bases are shared with TRBD1. Judging by the DNA end, TRBJ2-7 fits better; the J call may be wrong. The germline CDR1 and CDR2 sequences are MGHRA and YSYEKL. The CDR3 spans 13 residues. The CDR3 spells CASSQVTGGEQYF. The CDR3 region has the DNA TGCGCCAGCAGCCAGGTCACAGGGGGCGAGCAGTACTTC.